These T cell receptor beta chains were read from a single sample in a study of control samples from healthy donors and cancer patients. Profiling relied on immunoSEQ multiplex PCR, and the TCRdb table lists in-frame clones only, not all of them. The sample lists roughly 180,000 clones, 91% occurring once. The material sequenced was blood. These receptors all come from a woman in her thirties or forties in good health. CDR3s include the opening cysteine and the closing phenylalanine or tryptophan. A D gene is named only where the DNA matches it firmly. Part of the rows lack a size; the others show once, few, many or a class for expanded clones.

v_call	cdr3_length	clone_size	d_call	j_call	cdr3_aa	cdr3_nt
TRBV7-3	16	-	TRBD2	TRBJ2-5	CASSEQTSGGAETQYF	TGTGCCAGCAGCGAACAGACTAGCGGGGGGGCGGAGACCCAGTACTTC
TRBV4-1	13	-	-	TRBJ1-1	CASSQGPLTEAFF	TGCGCCAGCAGCCAAGGCCCCCTCACTGAAGCTTTCTTT
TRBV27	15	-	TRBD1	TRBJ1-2	CASGAHRDREGGYTF	TGTGCCAGCGGGGCCCACCGGGACAGGGAAGGTGGCTACACCTTC
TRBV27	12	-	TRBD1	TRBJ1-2	CASRGQGYGYTF	TGTGCCAGCCGGGGACAGGGCTATGGCTACACCTTC
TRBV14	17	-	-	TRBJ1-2	CASSQAPGRGFWSSYTF	TGTGCCAGCAGCCAAGCGCCGGGTAGAGGGTTCTGGAGTAGCTACACCTTC
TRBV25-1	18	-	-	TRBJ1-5	CASRLGTPETYSNQPQHF	TGTGCCAGCAGGCTGGGGACACCAGAGACTTATAGCAATCAGCCCCAGCATTTT
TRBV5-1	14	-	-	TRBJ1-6	CASKAGGPDSPLHF	TGCGCCAGCAAGGCCGGGGGGCCGGATTCACCCCTCCACTTT
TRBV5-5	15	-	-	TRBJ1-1	CASSFRQGMNTEAFF	TGTGCCAGCAGCTTTCGGCAGGGGATGAACACTGAAGCTTTCTTT
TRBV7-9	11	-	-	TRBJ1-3	CAQDRENTIYF	TGTGCCCAAGACAGAGAAAACACCATATATTTT
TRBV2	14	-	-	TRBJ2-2	CASTSWAETGELFF	TGTGCCAGCACCTCTTGGGCGGAGACCGGGGAGCTGTTTTTT
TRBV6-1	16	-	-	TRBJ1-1	CASSASIGATGTEAFF	TGTGCCAGCAGTGCCTCTATTGGGGCTACGGGAACTGAAGCTTTCTTT
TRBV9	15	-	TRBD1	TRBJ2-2	CASSGWDSPAGELFF	TGTGCCAGCAGCGGCTGGGACAGCCCCGCCGGGGAGCTGTTTTTT
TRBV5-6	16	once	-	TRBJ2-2	CASSFPGPWNTGELFF	TGTGCCAGCAGTTTTCCGGGGCCTTGGAACACCGGGGAGCTGTTTTTT
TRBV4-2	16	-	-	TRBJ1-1	CASSQDDRPGNTEAFF	TGTGCCAGCAGCCAAGATGACAGACCGGGGAACACTGAAGCTTTCTTT
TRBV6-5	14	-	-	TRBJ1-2	CASRLTDSNYGYTF	TGTGCCAGCAGACTGACGGACAGCAACTATGGCTACACCTTC
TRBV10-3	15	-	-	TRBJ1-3	CATAMGSYSGNTIYF	TGTGCCACCGCGATGGGTTCCTACTCTGGAAACACCATATATTTT
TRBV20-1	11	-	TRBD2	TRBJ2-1	CSAGRDNEQFF	TGCAGTGCTGGGAGGGACAATGAGCAGTTCTTC
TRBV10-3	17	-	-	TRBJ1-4	CAISESTTGQPNEKLFF	TGTGCCATCAGTGAGTCGACAACAGGACAGCCGAATGAAAAACTGTTTTTT
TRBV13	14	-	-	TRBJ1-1	CASSSVNMNTEAFF	TGTGCCAGCAGCTCGGTGAATATGAACACTGAAGCTTTCTTT
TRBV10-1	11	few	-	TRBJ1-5	CASAPGPPQHF	TGCGCCAGCGCCCCGGGTCCTCCCCAGCATTTT
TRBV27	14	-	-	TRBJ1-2	CASSRTGTGDGYTF	TGTGCCAGCAGCCGAACCGGGACGGGGGACGGCTACACCTTC
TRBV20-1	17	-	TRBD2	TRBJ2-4	CSASSPPGGGAKNIQYF	TGCAGTGCTAGTAGCCCGCCCGGCGGGGGGGCCAAAAACATTCAGTACTTC
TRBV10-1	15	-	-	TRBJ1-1	CASSPKGLLDTEAFF	TGCGCCAGCAGCCCCAAGGGGCTGCTCGACACTGAAGCTTTCTTT
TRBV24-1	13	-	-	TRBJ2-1	CATSGSSPYEQFF	TGTGCCACCAGTGGTTCTTCACCCTATGAGCAGTTCTTC
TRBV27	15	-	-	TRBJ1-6	CASGPVQTNNSPLHF	TGTGCCAGCGGCCCAGTACAGACTAATAATTCACCCCTCCACTTT
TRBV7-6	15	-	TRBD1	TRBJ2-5	CASSLSRGQGETQYF	TGTGCCAGCAGCTTGAGCAGGGGGCAGGGGGAGACCCAGTACTTC
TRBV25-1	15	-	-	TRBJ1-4	CASSEGNGFNEKLFF	TGTGCCAGCAGTGAAGGGAACGGCTTCAATGAAAAACTGTTTTTT
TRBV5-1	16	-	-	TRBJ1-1	CASSLEGFARGTEAFF	TGCGCCAGCAGCTTGGAGGGGTTCGCTAGGGGCACTGAAGCTTTCTTT
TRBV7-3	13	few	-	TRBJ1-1	CASSLDPNTEAFF	TGTGCCAGCAGCCTGGACCCGAACACTGAAGCTTTCTTT
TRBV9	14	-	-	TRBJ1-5	CASSREPGTQPQHF	TGTGCCAGCAGCCGCGAGCCAGGGACTCAGCCCCAGCATTTT
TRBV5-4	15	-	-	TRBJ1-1	CASSSDSGVNTEAFF	TGTGCCAGCAGCTCTGATTCTGGGGTGAACACTGAAGCTTTCTTT
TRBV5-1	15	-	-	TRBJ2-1	CASSLVTGGINEQFF	TGCGCCAGCAGCTTGGTGACGGGGGGCATAAATGAGCAGTTCTTC
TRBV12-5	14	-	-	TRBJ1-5	CASGLGGRDQPQHF	TGTGCTAGTGGTTTAGGGGGGCGAGATCAGCCCCAGCATTTT
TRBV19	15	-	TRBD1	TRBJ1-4	CASSKDREGNEKLFF	TGTGCCAGTAGTAAGGACAGGGAAGGAAATGAAAAACTGTTTTTT
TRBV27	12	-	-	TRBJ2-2	CASSLNTGELFF	TGTGCCAGCAGTTTAAACACCGGGGAGCTGTTTTTT
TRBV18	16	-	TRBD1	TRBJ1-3	CASSPLTDRAGNTIYF	TGTGCCAGCTCACCGCTAACGGACAGGGCTGGAAACACCATATATTTT
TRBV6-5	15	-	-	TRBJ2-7	CASSYVLGDPYEQYF	TGTGCCAGCAGTTACGTGCTCGGGGACCCCTACGAGCAGTACTTC
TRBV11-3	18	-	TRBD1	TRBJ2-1	CASSLVLGPGQGENEQFF	TGTGCCAGCAGCTTAGTTTTGGGCCCGGGACAGGGGGAGAATGAGCAGTTCTTC
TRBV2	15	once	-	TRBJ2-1	CASSYRSGAYNEQFF	TGTGCCAGCAGTTACCGATCCGGGGCCTACAATGAGCAGTTCTTC
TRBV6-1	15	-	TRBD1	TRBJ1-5	CASSEAHRGSQPQHF	TGTGCCAGCAGTGAAGCCCACAGGGGCTCTCAGCCCCAGCATTTT
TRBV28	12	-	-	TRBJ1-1	CASSLGNTEAFF	TGTGCCAGCAGTTTAGGGAACACTGAAGCTTTCTTT
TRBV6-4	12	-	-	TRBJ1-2	CASSDGRLGYTF	TGTGCCAGCAGTGACGGGAGACTTGGCTACACCTTC
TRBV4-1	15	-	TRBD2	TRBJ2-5	CASSPELAGVETQYF	TGCGCCAGCAGCCCGGAGCTAGCGGGGGTTGAGACCCAGTACTTC
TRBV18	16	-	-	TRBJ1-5	CASSPVGGISNQPQHF	TGTGCCAGCTCCCCTGTCGGGGGGATAAGCAATCAGCCCCAGCATTTT
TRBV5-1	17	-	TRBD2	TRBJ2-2	CASSLESSGGFKRELFF	TGCGCCAGCAGCTTGGAGTCTAGCGGGGGCTTCAAAAGGGAGCTGTTTTTT
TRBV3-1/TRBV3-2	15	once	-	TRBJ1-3	CASSSTDKRRNTIYF	TGTGCCAGCAGCTCGACGGACAAGCGACGAAACACCATATATTTT
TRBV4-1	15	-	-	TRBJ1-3	CASSQQGIPGNTIYF	TGCGCCAGCAGCCAGCAGGGAATACCTGGAAACACCATATATTTT
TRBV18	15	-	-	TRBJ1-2	CASSSQQGKDYGYTF	TGTGCCAGCTCATCGCAACAGGGAAAGGACTATGGCTACACCTTC
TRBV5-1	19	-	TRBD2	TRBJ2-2	CASSSPGLAGGTNTGELFF	TGCGCCAGCAGCTCGCCGGGACTAGCGGGGGGGACGAACACCGGGGAGCTGTTTTTT
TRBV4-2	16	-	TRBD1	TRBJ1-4	CASSPRQGQANEKLFF	TGTGCCAGCAGCCCTAGACAGGGGCAAGCTAATGAAAAACTGTTTTTT
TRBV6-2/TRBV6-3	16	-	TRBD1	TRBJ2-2	CASSPETGDGTGELFF	TGTGCCAGCAGTCCCGAGACAGGGGATGGCACCGGGGAGCTGTTTTTT
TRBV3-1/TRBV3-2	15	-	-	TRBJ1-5	CASSQGVSTGQPQHF	TGTGCCAGCAGCCAAGGGGTCTCCACGGGTCAGCCCCAGCATTTT
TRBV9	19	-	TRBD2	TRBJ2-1	CASSLGTSGRSSSYNEQFF	TGTGCCAGCAGCTTAGGGACTAGCGGTAGATCCAGCTCCTACAATGAGCAGTTCTTC
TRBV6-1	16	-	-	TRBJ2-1	CASSEHSEGSYNEQFF	TGTGCCAGCAGTGAACACTCTGAGGGATCCTACAATGAGCAGTTCTTC
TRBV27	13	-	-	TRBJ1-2	CASSQGHSVGYTF	TGTGCCAGCAGTCAGGGTCACTCGGTGGGCTACACCTTC
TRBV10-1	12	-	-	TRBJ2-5	CASSWTGGTQYF	TGCGCCAGCAGTTGGACCGGGGGGACCCAGTACTTC
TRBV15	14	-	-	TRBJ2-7	CATSREGGTYEQYF	TGTGCCACCAGCAGAGAAGGGGGAACCTACGAGCAGTACTTC
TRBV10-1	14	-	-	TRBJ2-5	CASSATGRVETQYF	TGCGCCAGCAGTGCCACGGGAAGGGTCGAGACCCAGTACTTC
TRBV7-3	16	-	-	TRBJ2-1	CASSLAGTPSYNEQFF	TGTGCCAGCAGCTTGGCAGGGACTCCCTCCTACAATGAGCAGTTCTTC